Listed below are T cell receptor beta chains from one sample, sequenced in a study of blood T cells in healthy people across ages. TCRdb recomputed calls from the 5' RACE reads with MiXCR, one row per CDR3 protein. The sample holds over 950,000 distinct CDR3 sequences; about two fifths are singletons and the top ten take approximately 14%. Specimen: blood. The receptor set was obtained from a young man in good health. Each CDR3 is given with its conserved first and last residue. A D gene is named only where the DNA matches it firmly. A clone size is listed for some rows: how often the clone was seen (once, few, many), or a class if it is expanded.

J: TRBJ2-1; size: .; D: .; V: TRBV6-5; CDR3: CASRYSNPVDVEQFF; DNA: TGTGCCAGCCGTTACTCAAACCCGGTGGACGTTGAGCAGTTCTTC
J: TRBJ2-5; size: .; D: TRBD1; V: TRBV10-3; CDR3: CSISTTGEETQYF; DNA: TGTTCCATCAGCACTACAGGGGAAGAGACCCAGTACTTC
J: TRBJ2-1; size: .; D: TRBD1; V: TRBV7-2; CDR3: CASSVTGIEQFF; DNA: TGTGCCAGCAGCGTGACAGGGATTGAGCAGTTCTTC
J: TRBJ1-1; size: .; D: TRBD1; V: TRBV6-5; CDR3: CASSPFTGGEGTEAFF; DNA: TGTGCCAGCAGCCCCTTCACAGGGGGCGAGGGCACTGAAGCTTTCTTT
J: TRBJ1-5; size: few; D: .; V: TRBV20-1; CDR3: CSPVNRAHSNQPQHF; DNA: TGCAGTCCTGTTAATAGGGCGCATAGCAATCAGCCCCAGCATTTT
J: TRBJ1-4; size: .; D: .; V: TRBV6-5; CDR3: CASSYSSGEGEKLFF; DNA: TGTGCCAGCAGTTACTCCTCAGGGGAGGGTGAAAAACTGTTTTTT
J: TRBJ1-2; size: .; D: .; V: TRBV20-1; CDR3: CSAREGQVGGYTF; DNA: TGCAGTGCTAGGGAGGGGCAAGTCGGTGGCTACACCTTC
J: TRBJ2-7; size: .; D: TRBD1; V: TRBV5-6; CDR3: CASSTPGTGSYEQYF; DNA: TGTGCCAGCAGCACCCCCGGGACAGGATCCTACGAGCAGTACTTC
J: TRBJ2-1; size: few; D: TRBD1; V: TRBV28; CDR3: CASSWGQGPYNEQFF; DNA: TGTGCCAGCAGTTGGGGACAGGGCCCATACAATGAGCAGTTCTTC
J: TRBJ1-4; size: many; D: .; V: TRBV14; CDR3: CASSQDSAGEKLFF; DNA: TGTGCCAGCAGCCAAGATAGCGCAGGGGAAAAACTGTTTTTT
J: TRBJ1-4; size: .; D: .; V: TRBV27; CDR3: CASSFGRLNEKLFF; DNA: TGTGCCAGCAGTTTTGGTCGGCTTAATGAAAAACTGTTTTTT